The 19 T cell receptor beta chains below all came from one sample that was sequenced in a study of blood T cell repertoires in COVID-19 (dated by TCRdb to about 2020). Receptors were amplified or captured by the immunoSEQ multiplex PCR assay. Drawn from immuneACCESS, this table holds only the in-frame rearrangements with V and J called that TCRdb kept. Clones are partly lost; checked studies trace under half to an unresolved V gene and leave the rest unexplained. Present in this sample are around 220,000 clones, 70% to 90% of which were seen just once. Around 15% of the sample belongs to the ten largest clones. Sequencing was done on a sample of PBMCs or T cells enriched from blood (not recorded which). Receptors were obtained from a woman in her forties or fifties with acute COVID-19.

The chain uses TRBV5-4 and TRBJ2-1, with a weak D call TRBD2 (6 bases). V dropped 5 bases and J dropped 12 bases, with 15 bases sitting between them. This CDR3 is built from 12 residues. Germline V lookup: CDR1 SGHNT, CDR2 YYREEE (reference sequence). DNA for the CDR3: TGTGCCAGCAGTCATCCGGGAGACACGCAGTTCTTC. Amino acid sequence: CASSHPGDTQFF.

The gene calls are TRBV27 and TRBJ1-4, with 7 bases that match TRBD1. Trimming removed 1 base from V and 6 bases from J; junction bases left unmatched: 2. The CDR3 sequence is 14 residues long. The germline V gene has CDR1 MNHEY and CDR2 SMNVEV (reference sequence). The CDR3 region is CASSLLGGYEKLFF. CDR3 sequence (DNA): TGTGCCAGCAGTTTATTAGGGGGCTATGAAAAACTGTTTTTT.

The chain recombines TRBV18 with TRBJ1-3; D is possibly TRBD1 (5 bases). CDR3 length: 16 residues. Germline V gene data show CDR1 as KGHSH and CDR2 as LQKENI. V was pared by 3 bases and J by 0 bases, with 12 bases between. The CDR3 DNA reads as TGTGCCAGCTCACCCCGACAGTCAAGCTCTGGAAACACCATATATTTT. This sequence encodes CASSPRQSSSGNTIYF.

This clone was seen only a few times. This chain links TRBV19 with TRBJ1-5, with D perhaps TRBD1 (5 bases). Deletions cut 4 bases from V and 0 bases from J, with 22 bases between. Germline V CDR1 and CDR2: LNHDA, SQIVND (reference sequence). This CDR3 region has 19 residues. The CDR3 nucleotides read TGTGCCAGTAGTACCCGGGCCCGGGTATGGGGCCTTAGCAATCAGCCCCAGCATTTT. Encoded protein: CASSTRARVWGLSNQPQHF.

This clone was detected only once. The chain carries TRBV12-3 or TRBV12-4 and TRBJ1-5; D perhaps matches TRBD1 (6 bases). Trimming took 3 bases from V and 7 from J, leaving 10 bases between them. The CDR3 runs 13 residues. As DNA, the CDR3 is TGTGCCAGCAGTTTTGGGGGCGGACAGCCCCAGCATTTT. This encodes CASSFGGGQPQHF.

The CDR3 sequence: CASSHGLAGALTHTQYF. Written as DNA, the CDR3 is TGTGCCAGCAGCCACGGACTAGCGGGCGCCCTAACCCATACGCAGTATTTT. The chain combines TRBV7-9 with TRBJ2-3; 11 positions agree with TRBD2. The germline CDR1 and CDR2 sequences are SEHNR and FQNEAQ (reference sequence). The CDR3 sequence is 17 residues long. V gave up 5 bases and J gave up 7 bases; unmatched junction bases: 14.

This sequence joins TRBV19 and TRBJ2-7, with a tentative D call TRBD2 (6 bases). This CDR3 contains 15 residues. V was pared by 0 bases and J by 1 base, with 10 bases between. Germline V gives CDR1 LNHDA, CDR2 SQIVND (reference sequence). The CDR3 DNA sequence: TGTGCCAGTAGTATAGAAACTGGGACTTCCTACGAGCAGTACTTC. It encodes CASSIETGTSYEQYF.

This clone was found once. The chain has TRBV6-2 or TRBV6-3 and TRBJ2-3; 12 nucleotides match TRBD2. The junction had 6 bases not matched to a gene; V was cut back by 2 bases and J by 0 bases. Germline V gives CDR1 MNHEY, CDR2 SVGEGT. This CDR3 has 18 amino acids. This CDR3 is CASSYPRTSGVSTDTQYF. The CDR3 nucleotides read TGTGCCAGCAGTTACCCCAGGACTAGCGGGGTTAGCACAGATACGCAGTATTTT.

Only one count was recorded for this clone. The chain is built from TRBV7-3 and TRBJ1-1; 9 positions match TRBD1. The CDR3 sequence is 19 residues long. Germline V gives CDR1 SGHTA, CDR2 FQGTGA. Germline trimming cut 5 bases from V and 0 bases from J; bases unmatched to any gene: 16. The CDR3 coding sequence is TGTGCCAGCAGCCGGACTGCCGGGACAGGGACGCGGATGAACACTGAAGCTTTCTTT. Its protein is CASSRTAGTGTRMNTEAFF.

This CDR3 is CASSLISGYTF. The CDR3 region has the DNA TGTGCCAGCAGTTTAATCAGTGGCTACACCTTC. The V and J genes are TRBV28 and TRBJ1-2, with unresolved D. V was pared by 2 bases and J by 7 bases, with 5 bases between. CDR3 length: 11 residues. CDR1 is MDHEN, CDR2 SYDVKM, per germline.

This clone occurred once. The CDR3 region is CASSPKGLSGNTIYF. CDR3 DNA: TGTGCCAGCTCACCAAAAGGACTCTCTGGAAACACCATATATTTT. The rearrangement links TRBV18 to TRBJ1-3; no firm D call. Deletions cut 2 bases from V and 0 bases from J, with 8 bases between. The CDR3 consists of 15 residues. Per the germline V gene, CDR1 is KGHSH and CDR2 is LQKENI.

This clone was detected a few times. The J gene is TRBJ2-5, the V gene TRBV24-1; the D gene is possibly TRBD2 (6 bases). Trimming removed 3 bases from V and 7 bases from J, with 11 bases in between. This CDR3 spans 13 amino acids. Germline lookup yields CDR1 KGHDR and CDR2 SFDVKD. CDR3 sequence (DNA): TGTGCCACCAGTGATGGAGGGGACGCGACCCAGTACTTC. Translating it yields CATSDGGDATQYF.

The chain is built from TRBV24-1 and TRBJ1-2; D remains unclear. The V gene lost 6 bases and the J gene lost 0 bases, with 4 bases spanning the gap. This CDR3 has 12 amino acids. CDR1 KGHDR and CDR2 SFDVKD come from the germline V gene. The CDR3: CATSIANYGYTF. DNA of the CDR3: TGTGCCACCAGTATCGCTAACTATGGCTACACCTTC.

The rearrangement joins TRBV5-1 to TRBJ1-4, with no clear D. The CDR3 has 14 residues. V was clipped by 4 bases and J by 5 bases, with 12 bases between them. In germline, CDR1 is SGHRS, CDR2 YFSETQ. CDR3 sequence reads: CASSPTTGNEKLFF. CDR3 bases: TGCGCCAGCAGCCCGACGACGGGAAATGAAAAACTGTTTTTT.

This chain joins TRBV5-1 and TRBJ1-2; D gene unclear. This CDR3 has 14 residues. Trimming cost V 4 bases and J 2 bases, with 12 bases left between them. The germline gives CDR1 SGHRS, CDR2 YFSETQ. Written as DNA, the CDR3 is TGCGCCAGCAGCCCGTGGACGGGGAACTATGGCTACACCTTC. As protein: CASSPWTGNYGYTF. Filled out from reference TRBV5-1 and TRBJ1-2, the complete variable domain reads KAGVTQTPRYLIKTRGQQVTLSCSPISGHRSVSWYQQTPGQGLQFLFEYFSETQRNKGNFPGRFSGRQFSNSRSEMNVSTLELGDSALYLCASSPWTGNYGYTFGSGTRLTVV.

This clone has just one count. The chain links TRBV19 to TRBJ2-1, with 8 bases lining up with TRBD1. The CDR3 has 14 residues. V was clipped by 8 bases and J by 4 bases; unmatched bases: 7. Germline V gene lookup returns CDR1 LNHDA and CDR2 SQIVND (reference sequence). CDR3 DNA sequence: TGTGCCAGTTCCCAGGGGGCCCTTTACAATGAGCAGTTCTTC. It yields the protein CASSQGALYNEQFF.

The chain has TRBV7-9 and TRBJ2-7; 8 bases are shared with TRBD1. V was clipped by 5 bases and J by 0 bases; unmatched bases: 18. Per the germline V gene, CDR1 is SEHNR and CDR2 is FQNEAQ (reference sequence). The CDR3 is made up of 19 amino acids. CDR3 nucleotides: TGTGCCAGCAGCACTCAAGGACAGGGTGACCGAATGCTCTCCTACGAGCAGTACTTC. Translation gives CASSTQGQGDRMLSYEQYF.

CDR3 protein: CASSLRGSPGNTIYF. DNA of the CDR3: TGTGCCAGCAGCTTAAGAGGCTCTCCCGGAAACACCATATATTTT. The chain combines TRBV7-3 with TRBJ1-3; no definite D call. Per germline, CDR1 SGHTA and CDR2 FQGTGA. The CDR3 is 15 amino acids. V was shortened by 1 base and J by 4 bases, with 11 bases between the two germline ends.

The chain employs TRBV5-1 and TRBJ1-5; D perhaps matches TRBD1 (6 bases). The CDR3 spans 19 residues. V was trimmed by 0 bases and J by 6 bases, leaving 25 bases between them. Germline CDR1 and CDR2: SGHRS and YFSETQ. The CDR3 loop is CASSLAFFRGAVRFQPQHF. As DNA, the CDR3 is TGCGCCAGCAGCTTGGCCTTTTTTCGGGGGGCGGTGCGGTTTCAGCCCCAGCATTTT. The full variable domain, with the rest looked up from reference TRBV5-1 and TRBJ1-5, is KAGVTQTPRYLIKTRGQQVTLSCSPISGHRSVSWYQQTPGQGLQFLFEYFSETQRNKGNFPGRFSGRQFSNSRSEMNVSTLELGDSALYLCASSLAFFRGAVRFQPQHFGDGTRLSIL.